This passage covers 10 T cell receptor beta chains from one sample sequenced in a study of OX40 agonist ivuxolimab in advanced cancers. Profiled with immunoSEQ multiplex PCR; TCRdb holds only in-frame clones, not every one. The sample carries 90,000 to 100,000 clones, around nine tenths recorded once. The material was CD4+ or CD8+ T cells sorted from blood, obtained in a trial of the OX40 agonist ivuxolimab. These receptors were obtained from an adult with an advanced solid tumor such as melanoma, head and neck, liver or kidney cancer.

The chain is built from TRBV7-9 and TRBJ2-5; 9 bases are shared with TRBD2. The germline V gene encodes CDR1 SEHNR and CDR2 FQNEAQ (reference sequence). This CDR3 contains 17 residues. J lost 3 bases, V lost 3 bases, and 11 bases had no gene match. The DNA of the CDR3 is TGTGCCAGCAGCTTCAGGTCCTTTGTAGCGGGAGAAGAGACCCAGTACTTC. Translating it yields CASSFRSFVAGEETQYF.

This rearrangement joins TRBV9 to TRBJ2-1, with D perhaps TRBD1 or TRBD2 (5 bases each). Germline V lookup: CDR1 SGDLS, CDR2 YYNGEE. V lost 3 bases, J lost 0 bases, and 13 bases lay in between. This CDR3 is 16 amino acids long. DNA for the CDR3: TGTGCCAGCAGCGCCCAGGGACCGAGCTCCTACAATGAGCAGTTCTTC. Translating gives CASSAQGPSSYNEQFF.

The chain carries TRBV5-1 and TRBJ2-3; no clear D. The length of the CDR3 is 14 residues. CDR1 is SGHRS, CDR2 YFSETQ, per germline. Trimming left V 0 bases short and J 0 bases short, with 5 bases between. CDR3 DNA: TGCGCCAGCAGCTTGGCCGGAAGCACAGATACGCAGTATTTT. Translating it yields CASSLAGSTDTQYF.

The chain is built from TRBV11-2 and TRBJ2-7, with 9 bases that match TRBD2. J gave up 5 bases and V 4 bases, and 6 bases lay outside the gene matches. The CDR3 extends over 14 amino acids. The germline CDR1 and CDR2 sequences are SGHAT and FQNNGV. CDR3 sequence reads: CASSSLRLADEQYV. In DNA form, the CDR3 reads TGTGCCAGCAGCTCCCTCCGACTAGCGGACGAGCAGTACGTC.

Note on this clone: One end of the junction fails to match germline, which may point to a read error. The J gene is TRBJ2-5, the V gene TRBV7-7, with 7 nucleotides matching TRBD1. Germline loops: CDR1 SSHAT, CDR2 FNYEAQ (reference sequence). The CDR3 spans 14 residues. As DNA, the CDR3 is TGTGCTAGCAGCTTAGGGACAGCTATCGAGACCCAGTACTTC. Translated: CASSLGTAIETQYF.

The chain uses TRBV10-2 and TRBJ2-1, with 8 bases matching TRBD1. Germline loops: CDR1 WSHSY, CDR2 SAAADI. V lost 10 bases and J lost 9; bases outside the gene matches: 5. This CDR3 is built from 11 residues. The CDR3 here is CATQGAGEQFF. CDR3 bases: TGCGCCACCCAGGGGGCTGGTGAGCAGTTCTTC.

As concerns this clone: The identical CDR3 is also encoded by other nucleotide sequences in the sample. This chain joins TRBV7-9 and TRBJ2-7, with 11 positions matching TRBD2. Per the germline V gene, CDR1 is SEHNR and CDR2 is FQNEAQ (reference sequence). With V trimmed by 5 bases and J by 1 base, 1 base remained unmatched. CDR3 length: 14 amino acids. DNA of the CDR3: TGTGCCAGCAGCGGGACTAGCGGTTCCTACGAGCAGTACTTC. Encoded protein: CASSGTSGSYEQYF.

The V and J genes are TRBV6-1 and TRBJ2-3; 9 bases match TRBD2. V shed 6 bases and J 1 base; nucleotides not matched to a gene: 5. The CDR3 sequence is 15 residues long. Germline V CDR1 and CDR2: MNHNS, SASEGT. In DNA form, the CDR3 reads TGTGCCAGCAGCAGAGAGCGGGAGGGCACAGATACGCAGTATTTT. This gives the protein CASSREREGTDTQYF.

The chain recombines TRBV29-1 with TRBJ2-7; D is undetermined. The V gene lost 5 bases and the J gene lost 3 bases, with 20 bases spanning the gap. Germline V gene lookup returns CDR1 SQVTM and CDR2 ANQGSEA. The CDR3 length is 15 residues. As DNA, the CDR3 is TGCAGCGTTAGGTATGGAAGTTGGCTAGTCTACGAGCAGTACTTC. It yields the protein CSVRYGSWLVYEQYF.

The chain employs TRBV2 and TRBJ2-3, with 9 bases that match TRBD2. There are 14 residues in the CDR3. Germline lookup yields CDR1 SNHLY and CDR2 FYNNEI. Trimming took 4 bases from V and 6 from J; bases not matched to a gene: 5. The DNA of the CDR3 is TGTGCCAGCAGTGGGGGACTAGCCCTGGATACGCAGTATTTT. Amino acids: CASSGGLALDTQYF.